Given below is one T cell receptor (beta chain) in context. This clone's antigen is unknown. Per-nucleotide qualities are absent, and no much larger clonotype sits a single base away. TCR beta CDR3 regions were sequenced from DNA using the immunoSEQ Assay. Regarding the original processing steps: T cell density was computed as TCR beta template counts normalized to usable DNA estimated by amplifying housekeeping genes. Richness was estimated with the preseqR package, extrapolating to 400,000 templates for PBMC samples and 120,000 templates for tissue samples. Clonality was defined as one minus Pielou's evenness. Tissue-enriched TCRs were identified through differential abundance testing performed on productive amino-acid clonotypes, with a minimum total count of 5 and an alpha of 0.1. The Jaccard Index and the Morisita Overlap Index were used to measure how much the repertoires overlapped between compartments. GLIPH clustered TCR beta CDR3s with public tetramer-defined viral CDR3s; viral motifs required at least three viral sequences plus V-gene enrichment. Imported from immuneACCESS, the table was reduced by TCRdb to in-frame sequences with V and J called. These copies leave out some clones; in studies compared against another copy, an unresolved V gene accounts for under half, and the cause of the remainder is not known. The V and J calls and clone size were taken over from that table, and D and trimming were inferred from the DNA. The sample table records about 35,000 clones; less than 95% of these occur just once. Roughly 10% of the sample is in the top ten clones.

At diagnosis, tumor, uninvolved tumor-adjacent lung and peripheral blood were collected and then preserved as a mix of FFPE and fresh-frozen material. For TCR repertoire profiling, blood samples were analyzed as peripheral blood mononuclear cells. The sample comes from a study of T cells in localized non-small cell lung cancer (dated by TCRdb to 2018 to 2021). For context, the study as a whole: T cell repertoires of fewer than 250 early-stage NSCLC patients were analyzed, with tumors being compared against uninvolved tumor-adjacent lungs. The cohort consisted of around 250 treatment-naive NSCLC patients whose localized lung tumors had been resected. A mean age of roughly 66 years was recorded for the NSCLC patients, of whom roughly 130 were male and about a hundred were female. Beyond this particular receptor, the publication reports: Uninvolved tumor-adjacent lung showed the highest T cell clonality, higher than tumor, which suggests more focused antigenic responses in the uninvolved tumor-adjacent lung. Because multi-region tumor sequencing was not performed, intratumor heterogeneity could not be ruled out. Of the top 100 tumor clones, a median of 57 were detected in paired uninvolved adjacent lung; around 30 were also among that lung's top 100. Longer overall survival was associated with higher T cell density in blood, whereas shorter survival was associated with higher clonality in adjacent lung. Since the design was exploratory, TCR variables were selected using unadjusted p-values with no false-discovery rate correction.

According to the germline V gene (reference sequence), CDR1 reads LNHDA and CDR2 reads SQIVND. Between the V and J ends, shortened by 7 bases and 7 bases respectively, the junction contains 19 bases. The CDR3 sequence holds 14 residues, the cysteine and phenylalanine included. Only the CDR3 DNA stays, 42 bases, in frame from base 1. This chain joins TRBV19 to TRBJ1-1, with TRBD1 as a weak D call on 6 bases. The sequencing here drew on peripheral blood mononuclear cells, taken before any cancer treatment. The TCR was taken from a female donor over 55 with stage II lung adenocarcinoma. The CDR3 protein is CASILGGEGGEAFF. The sequence in DNA is TGTGCCAGTATCCTGGGTGGGGAGGGGGGTGAAGCTTTCTTT.